A single sample gave rise to the 18 T cell receptor beta chains below, sequenced in a study of early T cells in non-severe SARS-CoV-2 infection. TCRdb called the 5' RACE reads again in MiXCR, with one record for every CDR3 protein. The sample has 35,000 to 40,000 distinct CDR3 sequences, around 5% seen once. Sequenced: whole blood. The receptors were sampled from an adult who was a healthcare worker with PCR-confirmed SARS-CoV-2 infection or an uninfected control (not recorded which).

This clonotype has only a few counts. The CDR3 sequence is CASSDDRVGFYEQYF. The CDR3 coding sequence is TGTGCCAGCAGCGATGACAGGGTCGGATTCTACGAGCAGTACTTC. The rearrangement links TRBV3-1 to TRBJ2-7; 7 nucleotides agree with TRBD1. The CDR3 covers 15 residues. Germline CDR1 is LGHDT and CDR2 is YNNKEL (reference sequence). Trimming at V came to 5 bases and at J to 3 bases, leaving 10 bases not matched to a gene.

This clonotype showed up many times. The chain is built from TRBV28 and TRBJ2-6, with 10 bases that match TRBD1. Losses at the gene ends were 0 bases for V and 4 bases for J; bases not matched to a gene: 3. The CDR3 covers 17 residues. Germline values: CDR1 MDHEN, CDR2 SYDVKM. CDR3: CASSLWGQGSGANVLTF. CDR3 nucleotides: TGTGCCAGCAGTTTATGGGGACAGGGGTCCGGGGCCAACGTCCTGACTTTC.

This clonotype was detected only a few times. This chain uses TRBV11-2 with TRBJ1-4, with D perhaps matching TRBD1 (5 bases). The CDR3 sequence is 14 residues long. Trimming pared 3 bases from V and 5 bases from J, leaving 10 bases between. Per the germline V gene, CDR1 is SGHAT and CDR2 is FQNNGV. The CDR3 is CASSLGTGNEKLFF. The CDR3 DNA sequence: TGTGCCAGCAGCTTGGGGACGGGAAATGAAAAACTGTTTTTT.

This sequence joins TRBV10-3 and TRBJ2-5, with 14 bases matching TRBD2. Germline V gene sequence: CDR1 ENHRY, CDR2 SYGVKD. Trimming took 10 bases from V and 5 from J; bases not matched to a gene: 9. The length of the CDR3 is 15 residues. The CDR3 region has the DNA TGTGCCACCAGGACTAGCGGGGGGCAGGGTGAGACCCAGTACTTC. It yields the protein CATRTSGGQGETQYF.

This clonotype was counted at least ten times. The rearrangement links TRBV19 to TRBJ2-6; D is unresolved. The CDR3 has 14 amino acids. Germline assignment: CDR1 LNHDA and CDR2 SQIVND (reference sequence). V was shortened by 6 bases and J by 0 bases, with 6 bases between the two germline ends. CDR3 nucleotide sequence: TGTGCCAGTAGACGGAACTCTGGGGCCAACGTCCTGACTTTC. Protein: CASRRNSGANVLTF.

This clonotype was counted at least ten times. The CDR3 spells CSARGERRTNEQFF. The CDR3 DNA reads as TGCAGTGCTAGAGGGGAGCGACGGACAAATGAGCAGTTCTTC. The chain is built from TRBV20-1 and TRBJ2-1; D may correspond to TRBD1 or TRBD2 (5 bases each). V gave up 1 base and J gave up 7 bases, with 14 bases separating them. The CDR3 runs to 14 residues. Germline assignment: CDR1 DFQATT and CDR2 SNEGSKA (reference sequence).

In its sample, this clonotype was seen many times. The rearrangement uses TRBV18 and TRBJ1-4; D call uncertain. Deletions cut 3 bases from V and 7 bases from J, with 12 bases between. This CDR3 contains 14 residues. Per germline, CDR1 KGHSH and CDR2 LQKENI. The DNA for the CDR3 is TGTGCCAGCTCACCGTCCGGGGAAGTTGAAAAACTGTTTTTT. This encodes CASSPSGEVEKLFF. The whole variable domain, filled in from reference TRBV18 and TRBJ1-4, reads NAGVMQNPRHLVRRRGQEARLRCSPMKGHSHVYWYRQLPEEGLKFMVYLQKENIIDESGMPKERFSAEFPKEGPSILRIQQVVRGDSAAYFCASSPSGEVEKLFFGSGTQLSVL.

This clonotype occurred a few times. The V and J genes are TRBV7-8 and TRBJ2-1, with no clear D. This CDR3 contains 12 residues. Looked up from germline, CDR1 is SGHVS and CDR2 is FQNEAQ. V lost 2 bases and J lost 8, with 7 bases in between. The CDR3 protein is CASSLMSDEQFF. The CDR3 DNA follows: TGTGCCAGCAGCTTAATGAGCGATGAGCAGTTCTTC.

The chain has TRBV24-1 and TRBJ2-4; 8 nucleotides align to TRBD1. The CDR3 is made up of 20 amino acids. Trimming cost V 5 bases and J 0 bases; bases outside gene matches: 17. Per the germline V gene, CDR1 is KGHDR and CDR2 is SFDVKD. Here the CDR3 DNA reads TGTGCCACCAGTGGTTCCACCGGGACAGGAGGGTCCGGAGCCAAAAACATTCAGTACTTC. This encodes CATSGSTGTGGSGAKNIQYF.

There are a few counts of this clonotype. This sequence joins TRBV29-1 and TRBJ2-1, with D maybe TRBD1 (6 bases). V was clipped by 3 bases and J by 5 bases, with 14 bases between them. The CDR3 consists of 14 residues. Germline values: CDR1 SQVTM, CDR2 ANQGSEA. In nucleotides, the CDR3 is TGCAGCGTTGACGGGCGGACAGCACACAATGAGCAGTTCTTC. It yields the protein CSVDGRTAHNEQFF.

This clonotype was observed many times. The V gene is TRBV12-3 or TRBV12-4, the J gene TRBJ2-2; D unresolved. Trimming stripped 11 bases from V and 4 bases from J, with 11 bases between. CDR3 length: 12 amino acids. The CDR3 is CASNRGTGELFF. The CDR3 DNA sequence: TGTGCCTCCAACCGCGGCACCGGGGAGCTGTTTTTT.

This clonotype was seen only a few times. CDR3 bases: TGTGCCAGCAGCCAATACGGGACCAACACCGGGGAGCTGTTTTTT. This encodes CASSQYGTNTGELFF. J is TRBJ2-2 and V is TRBV3-1; D possibly matches TRBD1 or TRBD2 (5 bases each). The V gene lost 2 bases and the J gene lost 2 bases, with 9 bases spanning the gap. Germline values: CDR1 LGHDT, CDR2 YNNKEL (reference sequence). The CDR3 extends over 15 amino acids.

This clonotype has ten or more counts. The chain couples TRBV11-1 to TRBJ2-7; no clear D gene. The V and J ends lost 5 bases and 2 bases respectively, with 13 bases between them. Germline CDR1 SGHAT, CDR2 FQDESV (reference sequence). This CDR3 spans 14 amino acids. For the CDR3, the DNA is TGTGCCAGCAGCCGCAGGCGCCCACCCTACGAGCAGTACTTC. As protein: CASSRRRPPYEQYF.

V is TRBV11-2 and J is TRBJ1-5, with D possibly matching TRBD1 (6 bases). V was cut by 0 bases and J by 7 bases, with 10 bases left in between. The CDR3 contains 14 residues. Germline V gene data show CDR1 as SGHAT and CDR2 as FQNNGV. CDR3 nucleotides: TGTGCCAGCAGCTTAGAGGGGGCAGGGCAGCCCCAGCATTTT. This translates into CASSLEGAGQPQHF.

This clonotype was seen many times. The CDR3 DNA sequence: TGTGCCAGCAGCTTAGGACAGACTAGCTCCTACGAGCAGTACTTC. Protein: CASSLGQTSSYEQYF. The rearrangement joins TRBV7-2 to TRBJ2-7, with D possibly TRBD2 on 6 matching bases. Trimming took 1 base from V and 0 from J, leaving 10 bases between them. The CDR3 has 15 residues. Germline CDR1 reads SGHTA; CDR2 reads FQGNSA.

Ten or more counts support this clonotype. The rearrangement uses TRBV20-1 and TRBJ1-1; D unclear. This CDR3 contains 11 residues. Looked up from germline, CDR1 is DFQATT and CDR2 is SNEGSKA (reference sequence). This CDR3 reads CSAAPAAEAFF. CDR3 sequence (DNA): TGCAGCGCCGCCCCCGCGGCTGAAGCTTTCTTT.

This clonotype was seen repeatedly, ten times or more. The chain is built from TRBV20-1 and TRBJ2-7, with a possible D match to TRBD1 (7 bases). Trimming stripped 1 base from V and 0 bases from J, with 19 bases between. CDR3 length: 17 amino acids. Germline assignment: CDR1 DFQATT and CDR2 SNEGSKA (reference sequence). In nucleotides, the CDR3 is TGCAGTGCTAGAGTGGTGATGGCAGGGGGGAGCTCCTACGAGCAGTACTTC. It is translated as CSARVVMAGGSSYEQYF.

The V gene is TRBV9, the J gene TRBJ2-2; D is unresolved. Per germline, CDR1 SGDLS and CDR2 YYNGEE. The length of the CDR3 is 14 residues. V lost 3 bases, J lost 3 bases, and 9 bases lay in between. The CDR3 is CASSAMGDTGELFF. CDR3 sequence (DNA): TGTGCCAGCAGCGCCATGGGTGACACCGGGGAGCTGTTTTTT. The full variable domain, rest sourced from reference TRBV9 and TRBJ2-2, is DSGVTQTPKHLITATGQRVTLRCSPRSGDLSVYWYQQSLDQGLQFLIQYYNGEERAKGNILERFSAQQFPDLHSELNLSSLELGDSALYFCASSAMGDTGELFFGEGSRLTVL.